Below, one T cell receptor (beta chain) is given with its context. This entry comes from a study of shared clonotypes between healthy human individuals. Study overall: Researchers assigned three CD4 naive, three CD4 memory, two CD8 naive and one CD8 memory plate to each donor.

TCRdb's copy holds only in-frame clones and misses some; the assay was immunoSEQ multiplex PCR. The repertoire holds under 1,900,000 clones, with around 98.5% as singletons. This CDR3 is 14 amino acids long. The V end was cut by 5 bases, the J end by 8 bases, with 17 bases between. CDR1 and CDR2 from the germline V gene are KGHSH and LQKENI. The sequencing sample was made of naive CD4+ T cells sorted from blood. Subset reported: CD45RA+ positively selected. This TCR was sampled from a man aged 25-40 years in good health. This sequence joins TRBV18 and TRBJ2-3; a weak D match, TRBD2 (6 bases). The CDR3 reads CASSTLAQDGTQYF. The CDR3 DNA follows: TGTGCCAGCTCAACTCTAGCGCAGGACGGTACGCAGTATTTT.